These 32 T cell receptor beta chains originate from one sample sequenced in a study of post-analysis software for immune sequencing data. Study-wide points: TRBV5-6, TRBV5-1 and TRBV20-1 belonged to a set of about 5 TRBV segments that were more frequent in patients than controls.

No cognate antigen is known for these TCRs. cDNA libraries for TCR beta contained unique molecular identifiers. TCRdb itself ran the PCR reads through MiXCR, one entry per CDR3 protein. The sample contains roughly 730,000 distinct CDR3 sequences, roughly 29% of which appear only once. Material for sequencing was blood. These receptors all stem from a girl between 5 and 17 years old with multiple sclerosis.

This chain connects TRBV7-2 to TRBJ1-1; D gene uncertain. V was trimmed by 5 bases and J by 4 bases, leaving 14 bases between them. The CDR3 is 14 residues long. From germline, CDR1 is SGHTA and CDR2 FQGNSA. CDR3 sequence reads: CASSPRLVGTEAFF. The CDR3 DNA is TGTGCCAGCAGCCCTCGGTTGGTGGGCACTGAAGCTTTCTTT.

Only a few counts were recorded for this clonotype. The rearrangement links TRBV29-1 to TRBJ2-7; D is unclear. This CDR3 has 11 amino acids. V lost 3 bases to trimming and J lost 7 bases, with 10 bases between them. Germline V lookup: CDR1 SQVTM, CDR2 ANQGSEA. CDR3 in DNA: TGCAGCGTTGATAAGGTGAATGAGCAGTACTTC. Translated: CSVDKVNEQYF.

A single count supports this clonotype. This chain joins TRBV6-6 and TRBJ2-2; maybe TRBD1 (6 bases). CDR3 length: 14 residues. The V gene's germline CDR1 is MNHNY and CDR2 SVGAGI (reference sequence). V lost 4 bases and J lost 4, with 10 bases in between. The chain's CDR3 is CASSSRTATGELFF. The CDR3 DNA reads as TGTGCCAGCAGTTCACGGACAGCCACCGGGGAGCTGTTTTTT.

The J gene is TRBJ2-1, the V gene TRBV5-1, with 8 bases lining up with TRBD1. The CDR3 loop spans 16 amino acids. V lost 4 bases, J lost 0 bases, and 6 bases stayed unmatched. Germline V gene sequence: CDR1 SGHRS, CDR2 YFSETQ. CDR3 coding DNA: TGCGCCAGCAGCCCCGGACAGGGCCCCTCCTACAATGAGCAGTTCTTC. Protein: CASSPGQGPSYNEQFF.

About this clonotype itself: A much larger clone differs by one base, so this may be a read error. V gene TRBV5-6 combines with J gene TRBJ1-5, with D perhaps TRBD1 (5 bases). V was clipped by 0 bases and J by 7 bases, with 14 bases between them. CDR3 size: 15 residues. From germline, CDR1 is SGHDT and CDR2 YYEEEE. CDR3: CASSLARGAGQPQHF. CDR3 coding DNA: TGTGCCAGCAGCTTGGCAAGGGGCGCGGGGCAGCCCCAGCATTTT. The full variable domain, with the rest looked up from reference TRBV5-6 and TRBJ1-5, is DAGVTQSPTHLIKTRGQQVTLRCSPKSGHDTVSWYQQALGQGPQFIFQYYEEEERQRGNFPDRFSGHQFPNYSSELNVNALLLGDSALYLCASSLARGAGQPQHFGDGTRLSIL.

The V and J genes are TRBV6-5 and TRBJ1-2, with 7 bases lining up with TRBD1. The CDR3 has 15 residues. Germline loops: CDR1 MNHEY, CDR2 SVGAGI. After removal of 0 bases from V and 8 bases from J, the junction contained 9 bases not matched to a gene. CDR3 protein: CASSYSPQGVRGYTF. The CDR3 nucleotides are TGTGCCAGCAGTTACTCTCCTCAGGGGGTGAGGGGCTACACCTTC.

The CDR3 is CSARDYAGTYNEQFF. The CDR3 DNA reads TGCAGTGCTAGAGATTACGCAGGGACCTACAATGAGCAGTTCTTC. The J gene is TRBJ2-1, the V gene TRBV20-1; D is possibly TRBD1 (5 bases). The CDR3 extends over 15 amino acids. Germline-derived CDR1 and CDR2 are DFQATT and SNEGSKA (reference sequence). The germline V and J ends were trimmed by 0 bases and 2 bases, with 11 bases remaining between them.

The chain combines TRBV4-3 with TRBJ1-6; TRBD1 agrees at 7 bases. Unmatched junction bases numbered 5, after V lost 0 bases and J lost 9 bases. The CDR3 is 15 amino acids. From germline, CDR1 is LGHNA and CDR2 YSLEER. The CDR3 reads CASSQERQGVSPLHF. For the CDR3, the DNA is TGCGCCAGCAGCCAAGAGCGGCAGGGGGTTTCACCCCTCCACTTT.

Comment on this clonotype: A much larger clonotype is one base distant, so this may be a read error. V is TRBV6-2 or TRBV6-3 and J is TRBJ2-1; no clear D. Trimming left V 2 bases short and J 9 bases short, with 23 bases between. Per germline, CDR1 MNHEY and CDR2 SVGEGT. The CDR3 length is 17 residues. The CDR3 DNA is TGTGCCAGCAGTTACGGACCCTTGGACCCGCCCTCAAGTGAGCAGTTCTTC. As protein: CASSYGPLDPPSSEQFF.

This clonotype was counted between two and nine times. This chain links TRBV3-1 with TRBJ2-1; D remains unclear. The CDR3 extends over 14 amino acids. CDR1 is LGHDT, CDR2 YNNKEL, per germline (reference sequence). V dropped 2 bases and J dropped 4 bases, with 9 bases sitting between them. This CDR3 is CASSQIQGYNEQFF. Here the CDR3 DNA reads TGTGCCAGCAGCCAAATACAAGGATACAATGAGCAGTTCTTC.

The chain recombines TRBV29-1 with TRBJ1-1, with D possibly matching TRBD1 (5 bases). CDR1 and CDR2 from the germline V gene are SQVTM and ANQGSEA. The V end lost 5 bases, the J end lost 1 base, and 17 bases lay between the germline ends. This CDR3 has 15 amino acids. The CDR3: CSVKFWGRWNTEAFF. In DNA form, the CDR3 reads TGCAGCGTTAAGTTTTGGGGCAGGTGGAACACTGAAGCTTTCTTT. Full variable domain (outside the CDR3, taken from reference TRBV29-1 and TRBJ1-1): SAVISQKPSRDICQRGTSLTIQCQVDSQVTMMFWYRQQPGQSLTLIATANQGSEATYESGFVIDKFPISRPNLTFSTLTVSNMSPEDSSIYLCSVKFWGRWNTEAFFGQGTRLTVV.

CDR3 region: CASSGYRGQLGYGYTF. Here the CDR3 DNA reads TGTGCCAGCAGCGGCTACAGGGGGCAGCTCGGCTATGGCTACACCTTC. The chain is built from TRBV7-8 and TRBJ1-2, with 9 bases fitting TRBD1. Per the germline V gene, CDR1 is SGHVS and CDR2 is FQNEAQ. The ends lost 5 bases at V and 4 bases at J; junction bases unmatched: 11. The CDR3 runs to 16 residues.

This clonotype was observed a few times. The gene calls are TRBV10-3 and TRBJ2-5, with TRBD2 matching over 10 bases. CDR1 and CDR2 from the germline V gene are ENHRY and SYGVKD. The ends lost 6 bases at V and 2 bases at J; junction bases unmatched: 12. This CDR3 contains 17 residues. CDR3 in DNA: TGTGCCATCAGCGTGACAGGGCCAGCGGGAGGGCAAGAGACCCAGTACTTC. Translation: CAISVTGPAGGQETQYF.

This clonotype came up many times. This rearrangement joins TRBV12-3 or TRBV12-4 to TRBJ2-3; 7 positions agree with TRBD2. V lost 3 bases to trimming and J lost 1 base; unmatched junction nucleotides: 4. There are 15 residues in the CDR3. In DNA form, the CDR3 reads TGTGCCAGCAGTTTTACGGGGGGTGGCACAGATACGCAGTATTTT. This codes for CASSFTGGGTDTQYF.

The chain uses TRBV20-1 and TRBJ2-1; 9 bases are shared with TRBD2. Gene TRBJ2-7 matches the end of the DNA better, so the J call may be wrong. Germline V gives CDR1 DFQATT, CDR2 SNEGSKA (reference sequence). The length of the CDR3 is 15 residues. DNA for the CDR3: TGCAGTGCCGAGCGGGAGGAAAGCTCCTACAATGAGCAGTACTTC. Translation gives CSAEREESSYNEQYF.

The chain carries TRBV7-2 and TRBJ2-3, with D possibly matching TRBD2 (5 bases). The V and J ends lost 2 bases and 9 bases respectively, with 15 bases between them. Germline-derived CDR1 and CDR2 are SGHTA and FQGNSA. CDR3 length equals 14 residues. The chain's CDR3 is CASSLRRTSDTQYF. The CDR3 nucleotides read TGTGCCAGCAGCTTACGGCGGACTTCCGACACGCAGTATTTT.

This clonotype was counted between two and nine times. The V gene is TRBV12-5, the J gene TRBJ2-3; the D is unclear. CDR1 and CDR2 from the germline V gene are LGHNT and FRNRAP. Deletions cut 5 bases from V and 2 bases from J, with 11 bases between. This CDR3 contains 14 residues. CDR3 nucleotide sequence: TGTGCTAGTGGTCTGGGTGAACACACAGATACGCAGTATTTT. This translates into CASGLGEHTDTQYF.

V gene TRBV20-1 combines with J gene TRBJ1-1; D perhaps matches TRBD1 (5 bases). V lost 6 bases and J 1 base, leaving 6 bases between the germline ends. Germline CDR1 DFQATT, CDR2 SNEGSKA (reference sequence). The CDR3 sequence is 11 residues long. The CDR3, as DNA: TGCAGTGCAGACAGGAACACTGAAGCTTTCTTT. Protein product: CSADRNTEAFF.

This clonotype occurred a few times. CDR3 DNA: TGTGCCAGCAGCTTGGTTTGGGACAGAGATGACCAAGAGACCCAGTACTTC. It codes for CASSLVWDRDDQETQYF. The chain links TRBV5-6 to TRBJ2-5; 7 bases align to TRBD1. CDR3 size: 17 residues. V was clipped by 0 bases and J by 0 bases; unmatched bases: 8. Germline V gene lookup returns CDR1 SGHDT and CDR2 YYEEEE. The whole variable domain, filled in from reference TRBV5-6 and TRBJ2-5, reads DAGVTQSPTHLIKTRGQQVTLRCSPKSGHDTVSWYQQALGQGPQFIFQYYEEEERQRGNFPDRFSGHQFPNYSSELNVNALLLGDSALYLCASSLVWDRDDQETQYFGPGTRLLVL.

This clonotype has more than one count but fewer than ten. This chain joins TRBV20-1 and TRBJ2-4; D is uncertain. The CDR3 runs to 14 residues. Trimming took 3 bases from V and 1 from J, leaving 10 bases between them. Germline V gives CDR1 DFQATT, CDR2 SNEGSKA (reference sequence). CDR3 nucleotide sequence: TGCAGTGCTAGTCAGATGAGTGCCAAAAACATTCAGTACTTC. Amino acids: CSASQMSAKNIQYF.

This clonotype showed up just once. This sequence joins TRBV4-2 and TRBJ2-4; the D gene could be TRBD1 or TRBD2 (5 bases each). The end of the DNA is better explained by TRBJ2-5, so the J call may be wrong. The CDR3 length is 15 residues. Germline CDR1 and CDR2: LGHNA and YNFKEQ. The CDR3: CASRTRDARMETQYF. The CDR3 DNA reads TGTGCCAGCAGAACCCGGGACGCAAGAATGGAGACCCAGTACTTC.

The chain combines TRBV2 with TRBJ2-3; the D gene is possibly TRBD1 (5 bases). With 7 bases removed from V and 2 bases from J, the gap between germline ends came to 13 bases. CDR3 length: 14 amino acids. Germline V gene sequence: CDR1 SNHLY, CDR2 FYNNEI. The CDR3 bases are TGTGCCAGCACAAGCACAGGATCCACAGATACGCAGTATTTT. It translates to CASTSTGSTDTQYF.

This clonotype was found a few times. CDR3 sequence reads: CASSNDREIPTNEKLFF. The CDR3 nucleotides are TGTGCCAGCAGCAACGACAGGGAAATCCCAACTAATGAAAAACTGTTTTTT. The rearrangement joins TRBV2 to TRBJ1-4, with 7 bases fitting TRBD1. The CDR3 is 17 residues long. Per germline, CDR1 SNHLY and CDR2 FYNNEI. Losses at the gene ends were 6 bases for V and 0 bases for J; bases not matched to a gene: 10. Supplemented by reference TRBV2 and TRBJ1-4, the full variable domain reads EPEVTQTPSHQVTQMGQEVILRCVPISNHLYFYWYRQILGQKVEFLVSFYNNEISEKSEIFDDQFSVERPDGSNFTLKIRSTKLEDSAMYFCASSNDREIPTNEKLFFGSGTQLSVL.

This CDR3 reads CASSLHPGTGVEQFF. CDR3 bases: TGTGCCAGCAGCTTACATCCCGGGACAGGGGTTGAGCAGTTCTTC. This chain joins TRBV7-2 and TRBJ2-1, with 10 bases lining up with TRBD1. Germline V gene sequence: CDR1 SGHTA, CDR2 FQGNSA. The V and J ends lost 2 bases and 9 bases, in that order; junction bases with no gene match: 7. The CDR3 runs to 15 residues.

The chain employs TRBV9 and TRBJ2-3; D gene uncertain. The CDR3 is 16 residues long. V lost 0 bases to trimming and J lost 1 base, with 12 bases between them. Germline values: CDR1 SGDLS, CDR2 YYNGEE. CDR3 DNA sequence: TGTGCCAGCAGCGTAGATTGGTGGGGTGGCACAGATACGCAGTATTTT. Protein product: CASSVDWWGGTDTQYF.

The chain links TRBV5-1 to TRBJ1-1; the D is unclear. Germline lookup yields CDR1 SGHRS and CDR2 YFSETQ. CDR3 length: 14 residues. V lost 4 bases and J 1 base, leaving 11 bases between the germline ends. The CDR3, as DNA: TGCGCCAGCAGCCCTTTAATTCAGAACACTGAAGCTTTCTTT. Its protein is CASSPLIQNTEAFF.

Only a few counts were recorded for this clonotype. The gene calls are TRBV9 and TRBJ2-1, with D tentatively TRBD2 (6 bases). CDR3 length: 13 residues. V lost 0 bases to trimming and J lost 9 bases, with 10 bases between them. Looked up from germline, CDR1 is SGDLS and CDR2 is YYNGEE. The DNA for the CDR3 is TGTGCCAGCAGCGTAGTTAGCGGACCTGAGCAGTTCTTC. Protein sequence: CASSVVSGPEQFF.

V gene TRBV29-1 combines with J gene TRBJ1-2; a possible D gene is TRBD1 (5 bases). The CDR3 runs to 14 residues. Germline assignment: CDR1 SQVTM and CDR2 ANQGSEA. With 7 bases removed from V and 0 bases from J, the gap between germline ends came to 15 bases. In nucleotides, the CDR3 is TGCAGCGCCCATGGTTTGGGACCTAACTATGGCTACACCTTC. Translated, it gives CSAHGLGPNYGYTF.

This clonotype appeared a few times. The chain has TRBV6-6 and TRBJ2-3; D remains ambiguous. Germline lookup yields CDR1 MNHNY and CDR2 SVGAGI (reference sequence). This CDR3 comprises 14 residues. With 0 bases removed from V and 4 bases from J, the gap between germline ends came to 8 bases. The CDR3 spells CASSYSAPPDTQYF. The DNA of the CDR3 is TGTGCCAGCAGTTACTCAGCCCCGCCAGATACGCAGTATTTT.

In its sample, this clonotype was seen many times. The chain combines TRBV29-1 with TRBJ2-7; no reliable D call. Trimming removed 6 bases at V and 0 bases at J, with 6 bases between. Germline V lookup: CDR1 SQVTM, CDR2 ANQGSEA. The CDR3 extends over 11 amino acids. The CDR3 nucleotides read TGCAGCGTCCGGTTCTCCTACGAGCAGTACTTC. Translated: CSVRFSYEQYF.

This clonotype was detected a few times. This chain links TRBV10-2 with TRBJ1-2; D ambiguous. Trimming pared 4 bases from V and 6 bases from J, leaving 9 bases between. This CDR3 region has 12 residues. Germline CDR1 WSHSY, CDR2 SAAADI. The CDR3 region is CASSGGFDGYTF. The CDR3 DNA follows: TGCGCCAGCAGTGGCGGGTTTGATGGCTACACCTTC.

Comment on this clonotype: The junction departs from germline at one end; a sequencing error may be responsible. This chain links TRBV7-9 with TRBJ2-1; D is possibly TRBD1 or TRBD2 (5 bases each). The CDR3 has 14 amino acids. Germline loops: CDR1 SEHNR, CDR2 FQNEAQ (reference sequence). CDR3 nucleotides: TGTGCCAGCAGCTTACAGGGACCGCACAATGGGCAGTTCTTC. Translation: CASSLQGPHNGQFF.